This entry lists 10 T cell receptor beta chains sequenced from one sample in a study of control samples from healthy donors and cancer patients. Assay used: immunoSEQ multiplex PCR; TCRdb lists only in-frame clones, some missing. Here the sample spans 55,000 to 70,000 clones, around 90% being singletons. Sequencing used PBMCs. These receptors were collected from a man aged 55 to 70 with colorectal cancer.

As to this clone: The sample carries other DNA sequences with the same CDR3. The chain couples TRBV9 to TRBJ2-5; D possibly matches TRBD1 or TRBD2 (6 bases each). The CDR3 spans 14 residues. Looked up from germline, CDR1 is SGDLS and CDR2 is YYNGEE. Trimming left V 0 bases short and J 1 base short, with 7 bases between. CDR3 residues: CASSVGGAQETQYF. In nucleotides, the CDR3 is TGTGCCAGCAGCGTAGGGGGGGCCCAAGAGACCCAGTACTTC.

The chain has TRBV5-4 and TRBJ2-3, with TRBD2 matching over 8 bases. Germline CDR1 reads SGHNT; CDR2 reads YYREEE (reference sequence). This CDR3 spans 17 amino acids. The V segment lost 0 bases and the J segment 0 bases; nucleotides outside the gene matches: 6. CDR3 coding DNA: TGTGCCAGCAGCTTGGGGCTAGCGGGTTCTAGCACAGATACGCAGTATTTT. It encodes CASSLGLAGSSTDTQYF.

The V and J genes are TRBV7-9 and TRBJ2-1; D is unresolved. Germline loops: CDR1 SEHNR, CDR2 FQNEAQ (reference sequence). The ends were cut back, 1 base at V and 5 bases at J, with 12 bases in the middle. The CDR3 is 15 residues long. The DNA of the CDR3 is TGTGCCAGCAGCTTAGACGGTGATTTAAACAATGAGCAGTTCTTC. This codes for CASSLDGDLNNEQFF.

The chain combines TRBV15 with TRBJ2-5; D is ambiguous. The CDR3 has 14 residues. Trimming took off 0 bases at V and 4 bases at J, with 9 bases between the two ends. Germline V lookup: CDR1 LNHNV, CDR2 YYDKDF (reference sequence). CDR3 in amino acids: CATSRDRAAETQYF. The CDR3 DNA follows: TGTGCCACCAGCAGAGATAGAGCTGCAGAGACCCAGTACTTC.

The CDR3 DNA reads as TGTGCCAGCAGTGGGTTCCGATCTGGGGCCAACGTCCTGACTTTC. Protein: CASSGFRSGANVLTF. J is TRBJ2-6 and V is TRBV2, with D unresolved. CDR1 is SNHLY and CDR2 is FYNNEI in the germline V gene. V was clipped by 4 bases and J by 1 base, with 8 bases between them. This CDR3 region has 15 residues.

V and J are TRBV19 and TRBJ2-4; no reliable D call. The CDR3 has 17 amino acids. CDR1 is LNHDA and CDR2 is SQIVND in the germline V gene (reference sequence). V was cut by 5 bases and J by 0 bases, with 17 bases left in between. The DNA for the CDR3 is TGTGCCAGTAGTCCATGGGATCCGACAATAGCCAAAAACATTCAGTACTTC. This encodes CASSPWDPTIAKNIQYF.

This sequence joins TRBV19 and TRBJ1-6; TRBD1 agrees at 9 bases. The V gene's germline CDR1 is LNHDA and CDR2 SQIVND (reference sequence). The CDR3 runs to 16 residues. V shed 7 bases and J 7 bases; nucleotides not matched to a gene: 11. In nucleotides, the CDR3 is TGTGCCAGTACCCCGAGGGCAACAGGGGGCAATTCACCCCTCCACTTT. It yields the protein CASTPRATGGNSPLHF.

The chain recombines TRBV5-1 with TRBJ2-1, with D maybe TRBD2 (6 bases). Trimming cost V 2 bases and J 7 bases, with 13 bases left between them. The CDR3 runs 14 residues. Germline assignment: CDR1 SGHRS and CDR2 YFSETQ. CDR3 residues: CASSLGGVSNEQFF. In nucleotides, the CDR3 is TGCGCCAGCAGCTTAGGCGGGGTTTCAAATGAGCAGTTCTTC.

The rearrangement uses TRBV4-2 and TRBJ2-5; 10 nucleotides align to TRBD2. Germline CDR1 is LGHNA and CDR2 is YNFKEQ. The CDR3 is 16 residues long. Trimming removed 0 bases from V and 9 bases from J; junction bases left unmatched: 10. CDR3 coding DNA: TGTGCCAGCAGCCAAGAAACTAGCGGGGTGCGAGGGGCCCAGTACTTC. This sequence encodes CASSQETSGVRGAQYF.

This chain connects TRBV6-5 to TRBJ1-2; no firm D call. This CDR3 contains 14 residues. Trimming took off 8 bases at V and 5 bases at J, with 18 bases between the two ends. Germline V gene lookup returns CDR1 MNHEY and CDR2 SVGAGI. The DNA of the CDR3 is TGTGCCAGCGGGTTACGGCAGGATAATTATGGCTACACCTTC. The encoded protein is CASGLRQDNYGYTF.